The clone carrying this T cell receptor beta chain was observed a few times. Its antigen is currently unknown. TCRdb called the 5' RACE reads again in MiXCR, with one record for every CDR3 protein. The table shows approximately 240,000 distinct CDR3 sequences, with over 15% occurring only once. These data are taken from a study of T-cell memory formation after mild COVID-19. Whole-study context: Largely, TCR clusters stayed within a single donor. General study points: Confirmation was lacking for SARS-CoV-2 specificity of second-wave clones that peaked on day 37.

The sequenced sample consisted of PBMCs or a T cell subset sorted from them (not recorded which). The sequence was obtained from a man between 18 and 29 years old who had mild COVID-19 (a few samples of this study predate the infection). Cell type and time point are not known.

Here the CDR3 reads CASSLGGNNYRDTQYF. CDR3 in DNA: TGTGCCAGCAGCTTGGGAGGGAACAACTACCGAGATACGCAGTATTTT. The chain is built from TRBV5-6 and TRBJ2-3; D is possibly TRBD2 (5 bases). The V end lost 0 bases, the J end lost 5 bases, and 16 bases lay between the germline ends. This CDR3 spans 16 amino acids. Germline V gives CDR1 SGHDT, CDR2 YYEEEE.